The clone carrying this T cell receptor beta chain was observed many times. As yet, its antigen is unknown. This sample was included in a study of neurological immune-mediated disorders. Whole-study results and caveats: Multiple sclerosis patients had less TCR clonal expansion than even healthy controls, unlike HTLV-1-associated myelopathy. Across subjects, expanded clones had no CDR3 amino acid sequences in common, pointing to private repertoires in all groups.

TCRdb fed the 5' RACE reads into MiXCR, producing one record per CDR3 protein. The top ten hold under 15% of the sample, which has 57,000 or so distinct CDR3 sequences, more than 8% seen once. Time point specified: longitudinal time-point 2. Unsorted libraries were generated from 2 million PBMCs. These cells had been stored in RNAlater at -80 C. This CDR3 is 15 amino acids long. Deletions cut 3 bases from V and 3 bases from J, with 16 bases between. Germline V gene sequence: CDR1 DFQATT, CDR2 SNEGSKA (reference sequence). Sequencing used PBMCs. The V gene is TRBV20-1, the J gene TRBJ2-3; a weak D match, TRBD1 (5 bases). This receptor was taken from a man between 25 and 39 years old in good health. The CDR3: CSARDPLKGTDTQYF. DNA for the CDR3: TGCAGTGCTAGGGACCCCCTTAAGGGGACAGATACGCAGTATTTT.